This T cell receptor beta chain was sequenced during a study of blood T cell repertoires in COVID-19. Overall study: The study drew acute and convalescent COVID-19 samples from the United States, Italy and Spain. Sample material is recorded as cDNA or gDNA derived from T cells, B-cell-depleted T cells, or PBMCs.

Under the authors' procedure: Estimation of nucleated cell counts relied on the amplification of reference gene primers. This table comes from immunoSEQ multiplex PCR, and its TCRdb copy is limited to in-frame clones, with some not included. Clone size and V and J calls were adopted from that table, with D and trimming inferred from the DNA. The repertoire includes roughly 86,000 clones, 85% of them detected once, and roughly 3.2% sits in the top ten. The CDR3 consists of 13 residues. The germline CDR1 and CDR2 sequences are SGHTA and FQGNSA. Trimming took off 5 bases at V and 2 bases at J, with 10 bases between the two ends.

V usage is TRBV7-2 and J usage is TRBJ2-7; perhaps TRBD1 as D (6 bases). The sequence came from a man aged 50 to 59 with acute or convalescent COVID-19. The sample consisted of peripheral blood. The chain's CDR3 is CASSGGQAYEQYF. Written as DNA, the CDR3 is TGTGCCAGCAGCGGGGGACAAGCCTACGAGCAGTACTTC. The full variable domain, completed using reference TRBV7-2 and TRBJ2-7, is GAGVSQSPSNKVTEKGKDVELRCDPISGHTALYWYRQSLGQGLEFLIYFQGNSAPDKSGLPSDRFSAERTGGSVSTLTIQRTQQEDSAVYLCASSGGQAYEQYFGPGTRLTVT.